Below, 10 T cell receptor beta chains from the same sample are listed, as sequenced in a study of regulatory T cells in long-lasting Graves disease. Time point indicated: newly diagnosed GD, antithyroid drugs for less than 3 months. Extracted RNA from PBMCs served as the source of the TCR library. According to the study, TCR beta libraries were built with iRepertoire HTBI primers and CDR3-region Arm-PCR. TCRdb independently ran MiXCR on the multiplex PCR reads; one entry per CDR3 protein. Of about 620,000 distinct CDR3 sequences in the sample, 16% were seen once. This sample also appeared in a second study, on T cells in Graves' hyperthyroidism and ophthalmopathy.

Here the sequenced sample was peripheral blood mononuclear cells (PBMCs), taken at new diagnosis, from a patient treated with antithyroid drugs. These receptors were obtained from a woman in her twenties or thirties with Graves disease.

The gene calls are TRBV7-9 and TRBJ2-3; unclear D gene. This CDR3 is built from 14 residues. Between the trimmed V and J ends, which lost 5 bases and 6 bases, there was a span of 15 bases. Germline V lookup: CDR1 SEHNR, CDR2 FQNEAQ (reference sequence). The CDR3 loop reads CASSRRSNRDTQYF. DNA of the CDR3: TGTGCCAGCAGCCGCCGGTCCAATCGGGATACGCAGTATTTT. The variable domain in full, completed from reference TRBV7-9 and TRBJ2-3, reads DTGVSQNPRHKITKRGQNVTFRCDPISEHNRLYWYRQTLGQGPEFLTYFQNEAQLEKSRLLSDRFSAERPKGSFSTLEIQRTEQGDSAMYLCASSRRSNRDTQYFGPGTRLTVL.

About this clonotype: Compared with germline, one end of the junction differs, possibly owing to a read error. The rearrangement links TRBV30 to TRBJ2-4; 7 nucleotides line up with TRBD1. Germline V gives CDR1 GTSNPN, CDR2 SVGIG (reference sequence). The CDR3 sequence is 11 residues long. The CDR3 loop reads CVWSRGTSQYF. CDR3 bases: TGTGTCTGGAGCAGGGGGACCTCTCAGTACTTC.

The rearrangement uses TRBV11-3 and TRBJ2-2; the match to TRBD1 covers 7 bases. V shed 6 bases, J shed 2 bases, and the junction held 6 bases outside the gene matches. This CDR3 has 15 residues. Germline CDR1 SGHNT, CDR2 YENEEA. This CDR3 is CASRPGGQNTGELFF. CDR3 in DNA: TGTGCCAGCAGACCAGGGGGTCAAAACACCGGGGAGCTGTTTTTT.

This clonotype was found a few times. The rearrangement joins TRBV5-1 to TRBJ2-7; D gene ambiguous. V was pared by 0 bases and J by 6 bases, with 13 bases between. Germline V lookup: CDR1 SGHRS, CDR2 YFSETQ. This CDR3 contains 14 residues. The CDR3 DNA follows: TGCGCCAGCAGCTTGGCCCTAGGAGAAACCGAGCAGTACTTC. It yields the protein CASSLALGETEQYF. The complete variable domain, with remaining parts taken from reference TRBV5-1 and TRBJ2-7, reads KAGVTQTPRYLIKTRGQQVTLSCSPISGHRSVSWYQQTPGQGLQFLFEYFSETQRNKGNFPGRFSGRQFSNSRSEMNVSTLELGDSALYLCASSLALGETEQYFGPGTRLTVT.

This clonotype was recorded a few times. Written as DNA, the CDR3 is TGTGCCAGCAGCTGGGTGGGGGTCACAGATACGCAGTATTTT. This codes for CASSWVGVTDTQYF. The chain recombines TRBV7-2 with TRBJ2-3; TRBD1 or TRBD2 may be the D gene (5 bases each). With 4 bases removed from V and 2 bases from J, the gap between germline ends came to 10 bases. CDR1 and CDR2 from the germline V gene are SGHTA and FQGNSA. The CDR3 length is 14 residues.

The chain has TRBV9 and TRBJ2-5; weak D call: TRBD1 (6 bases). The CDR3 sequence is 13 residues long. V was cut by 2 bases and J by 2 bases, with 7 bases left in between. Germline CDR1 SGDLS, CDR2 YYNGEE. The CDR3 reads CASSVTGQETQYF. In nucleotides, the CDR3 is TGTGCCAGCAGCGTGACAGGTCAAGAGACCCAGTACTTC.

This clonotype has a handful of counts. The rearrangement links TRBV11-2 to TRBJ1-4; 12 nucleotides agree with TRBD1. V dropped 2 bases and J dropped 11; count of bases not matched to a gene: 21. The CDR3 covers 20 residues. The germline gives CDR1 SGHAT, CDR2 FQNNGV. DNA for the CDR3: TGTGCCAGCAGCTTAACGGTCTCTGGGACAGGGGGCGCGGTATTTGCCAAACTGTTTTTT. Encoded protein: CASSLTVSGTGGAVFAKLFF.

This clonotype was observed a few times. This rearrangement joins TRBV10-3 to TRBJ2-1; D might be TRBD1 (5 bases). This CDR3 spans 11 amino acids. CDR1 ENHRY and CDR2 SYGVKD come from the germline V gene. V was pared by 4 bases and J by 8 bases, with 6 bases between. CDR3 coding DNA: TGTGCCATCAGTGTCAGGGATGAGCAGTTCTTC. The encoded protein is CAISVRDEQFF.

V is TRBV5-1 and J is TRBJ2-5; 7 nucleotides line up with TRBD2. The CDR3 length is 16 residues. The V gene end was trimmed by 0 bases and the J gene end by 1 base; junction bases not matched to a gene: 6. Germline V gene sequence: CDR1 SGHRS, CDR2 YFSETQ. In nucleotides, the CDR3 is TGCGCCAGCAGCTTGGTGGCGGGAGACGGCCAAGAGACCCAGTACTTC. Amino acids: CASSLVAGDGQETQYF.

The rearrangement uses TRBV5-1 and TRBJ2-1; 12 bases map to TRBD2. The junction had 11 bases not matched to a gene; V was cut back by 7 bases and J by 9 bases. The germline CDR1 and CDR2 sequences are SGHRS and YFSETQ. The length of the CDR3 is 15 residues. The CDR3 reads CASASGRALEAEQFF. As DNA, the CDR3 is TGCGCCAGCGCTAGCGGGAGGGCCTTGGAGGCTGAGCAGTTCTTC.